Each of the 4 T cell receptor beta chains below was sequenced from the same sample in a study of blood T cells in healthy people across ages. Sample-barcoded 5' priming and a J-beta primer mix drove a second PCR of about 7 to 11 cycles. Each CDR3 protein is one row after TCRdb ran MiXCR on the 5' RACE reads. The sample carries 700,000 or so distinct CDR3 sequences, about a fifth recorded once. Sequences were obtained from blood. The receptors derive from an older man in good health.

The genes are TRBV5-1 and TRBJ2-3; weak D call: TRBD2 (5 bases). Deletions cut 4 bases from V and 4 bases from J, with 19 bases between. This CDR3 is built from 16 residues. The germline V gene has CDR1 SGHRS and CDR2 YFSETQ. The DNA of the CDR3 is TGCGCCAGCAGCCCCTGGACTTTTTCTGACGCAGATACGCAGTATTTT. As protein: CASSPWTFSDADTQYF.

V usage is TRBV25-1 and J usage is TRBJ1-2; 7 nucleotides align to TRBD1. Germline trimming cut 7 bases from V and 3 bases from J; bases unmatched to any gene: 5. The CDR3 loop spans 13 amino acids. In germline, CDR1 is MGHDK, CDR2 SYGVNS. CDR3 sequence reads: CASNPGGYYGYTF. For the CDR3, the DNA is TGTGCCAGCAATCCAGGGGGTTACTATGGCTACACCTTC.

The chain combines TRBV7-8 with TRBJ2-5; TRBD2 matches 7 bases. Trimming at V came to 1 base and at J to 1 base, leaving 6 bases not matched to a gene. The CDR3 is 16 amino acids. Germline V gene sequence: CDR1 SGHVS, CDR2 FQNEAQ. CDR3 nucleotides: TGTGCCAGCAGCTTAGGCTCACTAGCGTTCCAAGAGACCCAGTACTTC. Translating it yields CASSLGSLAFQETQYF.

CDR3 DNA: TGCGCCAGCAGCCCAGACCGAAGGGGCTACACCTTC. Protein sequence: CASSPDRRGYTF. V is TRBV5-1 and J is TRBJ1-2; D remains ambiguous. V dropped 4 bases and J dropped 8 bases, with 12 bases sitting between them. Per germline, CDR1 SGHRS and CDR2 YFSETQ. This CDR3 is built from 12 residues. Supplemented by reference TRBV5-1 and TRBJ1-2, the full variable domain reads KAGVTQTPRYLIKTRGQQVTLSCSPISGHRSVSWYQQTPGQGLQFLFEYFSETQRNKGNFPGRFSGRQFSNSRSEMNVSTLELGDSALYLCASSPDRRGYTFGSGTRLTVV.